Listed below are T cell receptor beta chains from one sample, sequenced in a study of blood T cell repertoires in COVID-19. Libraries were prepared by immunoSEQ multiplex PCR; TCRdb keeps only in-frame clonotypes and omits some of them. The profile covers hundreds of thousands of clones, with 86% appearing a single time and about an eighth taken by the ten largest. Sequenced material: peripheral blood. The receptor set was obtained from a woman in her seventies with COVID-19, enrolled during active disease. The CDR3 runs from the conserved cysteine through the conserved F or W. The D gene is left open where the match is weak. A clone size is listed for some rows: how often the clone was seen (once, few, many), or a class if it is expanded.

.,TRBJ1-1,TRBV3-1/TRBV3-2,.,TGTGCCAGCAGCCAGACAGGAGAAGCTTTCTTT,CASSQTGEAFF
.,TRBJ1-2,TRBV12-5,.,TGTGCTAGTACGTCCCCAACAGTTGGCTATGGCTACACCTTC,CASTSPTVGYGYTF
.,TRBJ1-5,TRBV2,.,TGTGCCAGCAGTGACAGGGGTAAAAATCAGCCCCAGCATTTT,CASSDRGKNQPQHF
.,TRBJ2-5,TRBV9,.,TGTGCCAGCAGCGTATGGGGGGGCCAACAAGAGACCCAGTACTTC,CASSVWGGQQETQYF
.,TRBJ1-4,TRBV3-1/TRBV3-2,TRBD1,TGTGCCAGCAGCCTGACAGGGGGCAGGGCTAATGAAAAACTGTTTTTT,CASSLTGGRANEKLFF
.,TRBJ2-1,TRBV27,TRBD2,TGTGCCAGCATGGAGCGGGGGCCGGCTTCTTACAATGAGCAGTTCTTC,CASMERGPASYNEQFF
.,TRBJ2-7,TRBV6-4,TRBD2,TGTGCCAGCAGTGACCTCGGTACTGGGACTAGCTTTTACGAGCAGTACTTC,CASSDLGTGTSFYEQYF
few,TRBJ2-3,TRBV5-4,.,TGTGCCAGCAGCCTCACTAGCAGGGATACGCAGTATTTT,CASSLTSRDTQYF
.,TRBJ2-5,TRBV24-1,TRBD2,TGTGCCACCAGTGATTTGCGCCAAACTGGGAGGGGCGGAGAGACCCAGTACTTC,CATSDLRQTGRGGETQYF
.,TRBJ2-3,TRBV19,.,TGTGCCAGTGGCCGGACGGGGGGCACAGATACGCAGTATTTT,CASGRTGGTDTQYF
.,TRBJ1-2,TRBV7-9,.,TGTGCCAGCAGCTTAGGGGCCCGGGGAAGGTATGGCTACACCTTC,CASSLGARGRYGYTF
once,TRBJ1-2,TRBV2,.,TGTGCCAGCAGTGGACCCGGCAGGGTCGATGGCTACACCTTC,CASSGPGRVDGYTF
once,TRBJ2-1,TRBV30,TRBD2,TGTGCCTGGAACTCGGGACTAGGCAATGAGCAGTTCTTC,CAWNSGLGNEQFF
.,TRBJ1-5,TRBV12-5,.,TGTGCTGTCGGGGGGGGTGGTCAGCCCCAGCATTTT,CAVGGGGQPQHF